This T cell receptor (beta chain) was recovered during a study of blood T cell repertoires in COVID-19. In the study overall: The origin of the acute and convalescent COVID-19 samples was the United States, Italy and Spain.

Those enrolled in Seattle joined during active infection and were followed longitudinally afterward. TCRdb's table, derived via immunoSEQ multiplex PCR, lists solely in-frame clones and lacks some. The sample holds about 200,000 clones, 85% seen once. The CDR3 length is 14 residues. Trimming took off 7 bases at V and 0 bases at J, with 13 bases between the two ends. Germline CDR1 MDHEN, CDR2 SYDVKM. The sample was peripheral blood. This chain uses TRBV28 with TRBJ2-7; D may be TRBD1 (5 bases). The origin of this receptor is a man in his sixties with COVID-19, enrolled during active disease. The CDR3 sequence: CASNSGFSSYEQYF. The CDR3 bases are TGTGCCAGCAATTCAGGGTTCAGCTCCTACGAGCAGTACTTC.